The 9 T cell receptor beta chains below come from one sample, sequenced in a study of cytomegalovirus exposure and HLA in healthy donors. A multiplex PCR was run with 60 Vbeta primers and 13 Jbeta primers. Profiling relied on immunoSEQ multiplex PCR, and the TCRdb table lists in-frame clones only, not all of them. The sample has about 110,000 clones, around 81% seen once; the top ten hold less than 2.5%. The sequencing sample was made of PBMCs. The receptors originated from a woman aged 25 to 45 in good health and CMV-seronegative.

The V and J genes are TRBV4-2 and TRBJ2-1, with 8 bases that match TRBD2. Germline trimming cut 3 bases from V and 5 bases from J; bases unmatched to any gene: 3. Germline CDR1 reads LGHNA; CDR2 reads YNFKEQ. The CDR3 contains 14 residues. In DNA form, the CDR3 reads TGTGCCAGCAGCCAGGGACTAGGGAACAATGAGCAGTTCTTC. Protein: CASSQGLGNNEQFF.

The V and J genes are TRBV10-3 and TRBJ2-2; 7 bases align to TRBD2. CDR1 and CDR2 (germline): ENHRY, SYGVKD. The CDR3 spans 15 residues. V was clipped by 10 bases and J by 4 bases; unmatched bases: 12. CDR3 amino acids: CATRKGGRPTGELFF. Here the CDR3 DNA reads TGTGCCACTCGAAAGGGAGGGCGGCCCACCGGGGAGCTGTTTTTT.

This clone was counted only a few times. Different DNA sequences within this sample yield the same CDR3. DNA for the CDR3: TGCGCCAGCAGCTTGGGTCAGGGGGCCTACGAGCAGTACTTC. This translates into CASSLGQGAYEQYF. J is TRBJ2-7 and V is TRBV5-1; 7 bases agree with TRBD1. Germline V gene sequence: CDR1 SGHRS, CDR2 YFSETQ. The V gene end was trimmed by 0 bases and the J gene end by 2 bases; junction bases not matched to a gene: 2. The CDR3 covers 14 residues.

This clone has more than one count but fewer than ten. CDR3 amino acids: CASRTGTSGFYEQYF. CDR3 sequence (DNA): TGCGCCAGCAGGACCGGGACTAGCGGTTTCTACGAGCAGTACTTC. The chain recombines TRBV4-1 with TRBJ2-7, with 11 bases lining up with TRBD2. The CDR3 sequence is 15 residues long. Germline assignment: CDR1 MGHRA and CDR2 YSYEKL. V lost 6 bases to trimming and J lost 3 bases; unmatched junction nucleotides: 7.

Comments on this clone: A read error may produce the germline difference seen at one junction end. The chain combines TRBV7-9 with TRBJ1-4, with TRBD1 matching over 7 bases. Germline loops: CDR1 SEHNR, CDR2 FQNEAQ (reference sequence). CDR3 length: 13 residues. For the CDR3, the DNA is TGTTCCAGCAGCTCCATCCTAACAGGGGATGAGTTTTTT. As protein: CSSSSILTGDEFF.

The chain links TRBV6-1 to TRBJ2-7; possible D gene TRBD1, 5 bases. There are 14 residues in the CDR3. Germline loops: CDR1 MNHNS, CDR2 SASEGT. Trimming took 2 bases from V and 1 from J, leaving 9 bases between them. Written as DNA, the CDR3 is TGTGCCAGCAGTGAACAAGGGGCTTCCTACGAGCAGTACTTC. Translated: CASSEQGASYEQYF.

V and J are TRBV30 and TRBJ1-3; D might be TRBD1 (5 bases). Trimming removed 2 bases at V and 0 bases at J, with 14 bases between. CDR3 length: 16 amino acids. CDR1 is GTSNPN, CDR2 SVGIG, per germline (reference sequence). The CDR3 nucleotides read TGTGCCTGGAGTTGGCGGGGCACACTCTCTGGAAACACCATATATTTT. Its translation is CAWSWRGTLSGNTIYF.

This clone appeared a few times. This chain uses TRBV13 with TRBJ2-7, with 11 bases lining up with TRBD2. The CDR3 loop spans 14 amino acids. Germline V gene lookup returns CDR1 PRHDT and CDR2 FYEKMQ (reference sequence). V shed 5 bases and J 0 bases; nucleotides not matched to a gene: 0. The CDR3: CASSLAGGSYEQYF. DNA for the CDR3: TGTGCCAGCAGCCTAGCGGGGGGCTCCTACGAGCAGTACTTC.

This sequence joins TRBV2 and TRBJ2-5, with 10 positions matching TRBD2. The CDR3 length is 17 residues. V was clipped by 8 bases and J by 2 bases; unmatched bases: 14. The V gene's germline CDR1 is SNHLY and CDR2 FYNNEI. The CDR3: CASQRSILAGAQETQYF. The CDR3 DNA reads as TGTGCCAGCCAGCGCTCGATCCTAGCGGGAGCACAAGAGACCCAGTACTTC.